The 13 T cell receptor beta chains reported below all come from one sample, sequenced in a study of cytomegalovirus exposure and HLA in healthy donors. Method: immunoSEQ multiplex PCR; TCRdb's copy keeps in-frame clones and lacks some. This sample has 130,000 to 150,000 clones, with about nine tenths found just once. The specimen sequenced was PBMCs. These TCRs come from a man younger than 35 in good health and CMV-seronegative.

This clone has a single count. This chain's CDR3 is CASSPRRGGETQYF. CDR3 DNA: TGTGCCAGCAGCCCTCGACGGGGGGGAGAGACCCAGTACTTC. The chain joins TRBV7-2 to TRBJ2-5; TRBD2 aligns across 8 bases. V dropped 5 bases and J dropped 4; count of bases not matched to a gene: 6. Germline loops: CDR1 SGHTA, CDR2 FQGNSA. CDR3 length: 14 amino acids.

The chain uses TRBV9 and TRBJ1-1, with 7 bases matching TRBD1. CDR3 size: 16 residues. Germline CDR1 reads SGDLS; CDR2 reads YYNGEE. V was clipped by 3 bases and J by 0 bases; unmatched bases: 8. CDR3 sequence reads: CASSDLLTGMNTEAFF. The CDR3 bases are TGTGCCAGCAGCGACTTGTTGACAGGGATGAACACTGAAGCTTTCTTT.

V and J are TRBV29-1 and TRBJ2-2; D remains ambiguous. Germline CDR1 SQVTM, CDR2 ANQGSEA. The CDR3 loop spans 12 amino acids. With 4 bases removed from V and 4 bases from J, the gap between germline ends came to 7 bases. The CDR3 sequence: CSVVAITGELFF. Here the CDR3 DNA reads TGCAGCGTTGTGGCAATCACCGGGGAGCTGTTTTTT.

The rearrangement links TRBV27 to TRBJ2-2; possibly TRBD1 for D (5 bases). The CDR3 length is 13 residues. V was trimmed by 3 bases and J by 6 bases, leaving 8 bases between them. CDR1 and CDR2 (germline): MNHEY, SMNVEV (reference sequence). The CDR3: CASSFGAPGELFF. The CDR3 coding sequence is TGTGCCAGCAGTTTTGGGGCCCCCGGGGAGCTGTTTTTT.

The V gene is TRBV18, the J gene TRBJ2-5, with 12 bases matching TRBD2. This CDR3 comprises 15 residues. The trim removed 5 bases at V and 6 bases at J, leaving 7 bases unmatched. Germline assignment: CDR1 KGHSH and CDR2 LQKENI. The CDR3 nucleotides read TGTGCCAGCTCATCCCTAGGGACTAGCGGGCAGACCCAGTACTTC. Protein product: CASSSLGTSGQTQYF.

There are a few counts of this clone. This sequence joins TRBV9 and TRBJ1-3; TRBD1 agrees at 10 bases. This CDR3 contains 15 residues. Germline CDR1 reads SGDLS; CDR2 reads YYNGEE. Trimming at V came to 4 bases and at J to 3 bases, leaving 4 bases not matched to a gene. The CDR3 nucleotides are TGTGCCAGCAGCCGGGGGGACAGGGGTGGAAACACCATATATTTT. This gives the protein CASSRGDRGGNTIYF.

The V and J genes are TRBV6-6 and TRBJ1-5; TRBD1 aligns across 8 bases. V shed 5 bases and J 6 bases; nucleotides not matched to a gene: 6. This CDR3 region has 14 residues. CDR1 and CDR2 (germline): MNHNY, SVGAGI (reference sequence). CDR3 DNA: TGTGCCAGCAGTAGGACAGGGTTGGGTCAGCCCCAGCATTTT. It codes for CASSRTGLGQPQHF.

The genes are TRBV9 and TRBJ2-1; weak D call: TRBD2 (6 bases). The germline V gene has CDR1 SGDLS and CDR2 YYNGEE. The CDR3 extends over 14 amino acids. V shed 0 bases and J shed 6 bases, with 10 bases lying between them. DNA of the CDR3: TGTGCCAGCAGCGTAGGGGGAGCGGGCAATGAGCAGTTCTTC. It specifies CASSVGGAGNEQFF.

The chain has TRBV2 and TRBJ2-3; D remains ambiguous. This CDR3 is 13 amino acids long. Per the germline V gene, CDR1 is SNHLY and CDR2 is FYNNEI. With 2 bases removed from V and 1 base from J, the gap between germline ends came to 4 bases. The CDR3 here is CASSETGTDTQYF. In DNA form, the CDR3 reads TGTGCCAGCAGTGAAACAGGCACAGATACGCAGTATTTT.

In DNA form, the CDR3 reads TGTGCCAGCAGCCCCAGGTGGGTCGGCACTGAAGCTTTCTTT. Translated, it gives CASSPRWVGTEAFF. The V gene is TRBV6-5, the J gene TRBJ1-1; D ambiguous. The CDR3 runs 14 residues. Germline lookup yields CDR1 MNHEY and CDR2 SVGAGI. Deletions cut 6 bases from V and 4 bases from J, with 15 bases between.

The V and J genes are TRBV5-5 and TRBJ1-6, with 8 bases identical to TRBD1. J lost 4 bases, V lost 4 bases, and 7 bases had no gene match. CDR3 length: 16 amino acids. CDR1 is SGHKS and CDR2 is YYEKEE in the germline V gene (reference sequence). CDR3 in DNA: TGTGCCAGCAGCCTGCCCGGGACAGGTTATAATTCACCCCTCCACTTT. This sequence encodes CASSLPGTGYNSPLHF.

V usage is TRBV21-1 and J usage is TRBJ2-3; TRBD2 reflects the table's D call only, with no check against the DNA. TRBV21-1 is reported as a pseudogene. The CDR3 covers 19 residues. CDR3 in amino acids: CASRPEVTSGRRSTDTQYF. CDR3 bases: TGTGCCAGCAGGCCCGAGGTGACTAGCGGGAGGAGGAGCACAGATACGCAGTATTTT.

The DNA for the CDR3 is TGTGCCAGCAGCTTAGACAGGGGAGATGAAAAACTGTTTTTT. Translating it yields CASSLDRGDEKLFF. The rearrangement links TRBV7-2 to TRBJ1-4; 7 nucleotides line up with TRBD1. The CDR3 runs 14 residues. V lost 1 base, J lost 6 bases, and 2 bases stayed unmatched. From germline, CDR1 is SGHTA and CDR2 FQGNSA.